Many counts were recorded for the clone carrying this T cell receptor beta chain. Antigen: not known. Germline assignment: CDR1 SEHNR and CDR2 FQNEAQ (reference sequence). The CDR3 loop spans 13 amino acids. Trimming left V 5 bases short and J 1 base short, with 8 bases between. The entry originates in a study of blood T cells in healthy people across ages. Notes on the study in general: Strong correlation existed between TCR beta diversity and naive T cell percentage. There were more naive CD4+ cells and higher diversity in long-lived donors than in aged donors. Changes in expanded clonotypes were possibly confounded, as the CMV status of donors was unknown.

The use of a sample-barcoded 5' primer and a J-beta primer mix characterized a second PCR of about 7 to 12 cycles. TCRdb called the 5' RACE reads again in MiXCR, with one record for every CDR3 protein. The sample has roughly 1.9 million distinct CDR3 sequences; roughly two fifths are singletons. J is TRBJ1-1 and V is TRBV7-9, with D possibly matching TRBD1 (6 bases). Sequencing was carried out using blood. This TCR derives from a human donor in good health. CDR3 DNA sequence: TGTGCCAGCAGCCGACAGGAGAACACTGAAGCTTTCTTT. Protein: CASSRQENTEAFF.